This passage covers 27 T cell receptor beta chains from one sample sequenced in a study of cytomegalovirus exposure and HLA in healthy donors. The method was immunoSEQ multiplex PCR; TCRdb's version includes in-frame clones alone and lacks a portion of them. The sample holds 250,000 or so clones, nearly 90% seen once. The sequenced sample was PBMCs. The receptors were gathered from a woman aged 18 to 35 in good health and CMV-seronegative.

This clone showed up just a few times. The DNA of the CDR3 is TGTGCCAGCAGCCGCCGACAGGGGGGCTACGAGCAGTACGTC. Residues: CASSRRQGGYEQYV. V usage is TRBV7-9 and J usage is TRBJ2-7; 9 nucleotides align to TRBD1. Trimming at V came to 5 bases and at J to 3 bases, leaving 5 bases not matched to a gene. The CDR3 extends over 14 amino acids. CDR1 and CDR2 (germline): SEHNR, FQNEAQ (reference sequence).

The rearrangement links TRBV28 to TRBJ1-3; the match to TRBD1 covers 9 bases. This CDR3 is built from 16 residues. J was trimmed by 4 bases and V by 1 base; bases with no gene match: 5. Germline assignment: CDR1 MDHEN and CDR2 SYDVKM. The CDR3 bases are TGTGCCAGCAGTTTATACACAGGGGGCTCGGGAAACACCATATATTTT. As protein: CASSLYTGGSGNTIYF.

The V gene is TRBV6-6, the J gene TRBJ2-7; D is possibly TRBD2 (5 bases). Germline loops: CDR1 MNHNY, CDR2 SVGAGI (reference sequence). V dropped 6 bases and J dropped 7 bases, with 13 bases sitting between them. This CDR3 region has 12 residues. This CDR3 reads CASRPGSGEQYF. CDR3 DNA sequence: TGTGCCAGCAGGCCTGGATCGGGAGAGCAGTACTTC.

The rearrangement joins TRBV28 to TRBJ1-1; TRBD1 might be the D (5 bases). The V gene's germline CDR1 is MDHEN and CDR2 SYDVKM. The V gene lost 2 bases and the J gene lost 5 bases, with 9 bases spanning the gap. The CDR3 is made up of 13 amino acids. The CDR3 DNA sequence: TGTGCCAGCAGTTTAGACCAGGGTACTGAAGCTTTCTTT. Translated, it gives CASSLDQGTEAFF.

The rearrangement joins TRBV4-1 to TRBJ1-4; TRBD1 aligns across 9 bases. Losses at the gene ends were 3 bases for V and 0 bases for J; bases not matched to a gene: 8. The CDR3 spans 18 residues. The V gene's germline CDR1 is MGHRA and CDR2 YSYEKL. The CDR3 loop reads CASSHLPGQGPTNEKLFF. The CDR3 region has the DNA TGCGCCAGCAGCCATCTGCCGGGACAGGGCCCAACTAATGAAAAACTGTTTTTT.

The CDR3 coding sequence is TGTGCCATCACCCGTGGACAGGGGGTACCGGGACTAGGCCCAGATACGCAGTATTTT. This gives the protein CAITRGQGVPGLGPDTQYF. The chain combines TRBV10-3 with TRBJ2-3, with 10 bases aligning to TRBD1. With 7 bases clipped from V and 4 bases from J, the junction kept 20 bases outside the gene matches. This CDR3 spans 19 amino acids. CDR1 and CDR2 (germline): ENHRY, SYGVKD.

The chain employs TRBV6-1 and TRBJ2-7; TRBD1 matches 7 bases. The CDR3 has 14 residues. After removal of 5 bases from V and 6 bases from J, the junction contained 10 bases not matched to a gene. Germline CDR1 reads MNHNS; CDR2 reads SASEGT. The CDR3 spells CASSSTGALGEQYF. The CDR3 DNA follows: TGTGCCAGCAGTTCCACAGGGGCCTTGGGCGAGCAGTACTTC.

The chain combines TRBV27 with TRBJ1-1; TRBD1 matches at 7 bases. Germline CDR1 reads MNHEY; CDR2 reads SMNVEV (reference sequence). V lost 3 bases and J lost 2; bases outside the gene matches: 6. The CDR3 has 15 residues. In DNA form, the CDR3 reads TGTGCCAGCAGTTTTAACAGGGGCGCCAACACTGAAGCTTTCTTT. Translated, it gives CASSFNRGANTEAFF.

This sequence joins TRBV11-2 and TRBJ2-3; 13 bases align to TRBD2. Germline CDR1 SGHAT, CDR2 FQNNGV. The CDR3 loop spans 17 amino acids. V trimming: 5 bases; J trimming: 1 base; junction bases outside the gene matches: 6. In DNA, the CDR3 is TGTGCCAGCAGCCCTCGGACTAGCGGGGGCCGCACAGATACGCAGTATTTT. Protein sequence: CASSPRTSGGRTDTQYF.

The gene calls are TRBV11-2 and TRBJ1-3; weak D call: TRBD1 (6 bases). The CDR3 covers 15 residues. Per germline, CDR1 SGHAT and CDR2 FQNNGV. V lost 6 bases to trimming and J lost 0 bases, with 12 bases between them. CDR3 DNA: TGTGCCAGCAGTTTAAGACAGGCCTCTGGAAACACCATATATTTT. It yields the protein CASSLRQASGNTIYF.

CDR3 coding DNA: TGTGCCAGCAGTTTCGGACAGGGGGACGAGCAGTACTTC. This translates into CASSFGQGDEQYF. The chain couples TRBV27 to TRBJ2-7, with 10 bases matching TRBD1. The J segment lost 5 bases and the V segment lost 3 bases, leaving 1 base of the junction unmatched. Looked up from germline, CDR1 is MNHEY and CDR2 is SMNVEV (reference sequence). This CDR3 is 13 amino acids long.

There are a few counts of this clone. The rearrangement joins TRBV25-1 to TRBJ2-1; a weak D match, TRBD1 (6 bases). This CDR3 spans 15 amino acids. Germline V gene data show CDR1 as MGHDK and CDR2 as SYGVNS. V gave up 2 bases and J gave up 2 bases, with 10 bases separating them. The CDR3 DNA follows: TGTGCCAGCAGTGAAGCCGGACAGACCTACAATGAGCAGTTCTTC. The encoded protein is CASSEAGQTYNEQFF.

The J gene is TRBJ2-5, the V gene TRBV9; no reliable D call. This CDR3 has 14 amino acids. V was clipped by 0 bases and J by 4 bases, with 10 bases between them. CDR1 is SGDLS, CDR2 YYNGEE, per germline. The CDR3 DNA reads TGTGCCAGCAGCGTAGGTGGAGCTTCAGAGACCCAGTACTTC. As protein: CASSVGGASETQYF.

This clone was counted once. The same CDR3 also results from other DNA sequences found in this sample. The chain joins TRBV27 to TRBJ2-1; 9 bases map to TRBD2. CDR1 MNHEY and CDR2 SMNVEV come from the germline V gene (reference sequence). V was pared by 2 bases and J by 1 base, with 0 bases of the junction left unmatched. The CDR3 is made up of 15 amino acids. CDR3 residues: CASSLAGGSYNEQFF. The CDR3 DNA follows: TGTGCCAGCAGTTTAGCGGGGGGGTCCTACAATGAGCAGTTCTTC.

The CDR3 loop reads CASGTTQDSYNEQFF. In DNA form, the CDR3 reads TGTGCCAGCGGAACTACACAGGACTCCTACAATGAGCAGTTCTTC. The chain has TRBV2 and TRBJ2-1; weak D call: TRBD1 (5 bases). Germline V gene sequence: CDR1 SNHLY, CDR2 FYNNEI. V was cut by 8 bases and J by 0 bases, with 14 bases left in between. The CDR3 contains 15 residues.

This chain links TRBV5-1 with TRBJ2-3; D ambiguous. This CDR3 is 16 amino acids long. In germline, CDR1 is SGHRS, CDR2 YFSETQ. The germline V and J ends were trimmed by 4 bases and 3 bases, with 18 bases remaining between them. The CDR3, as DNA: TGCGCCAGCAGCCCCACTGCAGGTTTCATAACAGATACGCAGTATTTT. Translation: CASSPTAGFITDTQYF.

The chain is built from TRBV7-3 and TRBJ1-1; D call uncertain. The CDR3 is 13 amino acids. V lost 1 base and J 1 base, leaving 4 bases between the germline ends. Germline values: CDR1 SGHTA, CDR2 FQGTGA. The CDR3 sequence: CASSLRGNTEAFF. For the CDR3, the DNA is TGTGCCAGCAGCTTAAGAGGGAACACTGAAGCTTTCTTT.

The gene calls are TRBV5-6 and TRBJ2-5, with 7 bases identical to TRBD2. The CDR3 totals 14 residues. V was pared by 4 bases and J by 2 bases, with 5 bases of the junction left unmatched. Germline V gene data show CDR1 as SGHDT and CDR2 as YYEEEE. For the CDR3, the DNA is TGTGCCAGCAGCCCCACGGGGGGACAAGAGACCCAGTACTTC. Protein: CASSPTGGQETQYF.

The rearrangement uses TRBV10-1 and TRBJ2-7; TRBD2 might be the D (6 bases). The CDR3 extends over 14 amino acids. Germline CDR1 and CDR2: WNHNN and SYGVQD (reference sequence). With 0 bases removed from V and 4 bases from J, the gap between germline ends came to 10 bases. CDR3 in amino acids: CASSESMRGYEQYF. DNA of the CDR3: TGCGCCAGCAGTGAGTCGATGCGGGGATACGAGCAGTACTTC.

The V gene is TRBV7-9, the J gene TRBJ2-3, with 11 positions matching TRBD2. The CDR3 is 15 residues long. With 6 bases clipped from V and 4 bases from J, the junction kept 6 bases outside the gene matches. The V gene's germline CDR1 is SEHNR and CDR2 FQNEAQ (reference sequence). The CDR3 reads CASSPSGGFPDTQYF. The DNA for the CDR3 is TGTGCCAGCAGTCCTAGCGGGGGGTTCCCAGATACGCAGTATTTT.

The V and J genes are TRBV29-1 and TRBJ1-1, with D perhaps matching TRBD1 (5 bases). The CDR3 consists of 14 residues. V dropped 6 bases and J dropped 1 base, with 15 bases sitting between them. Germline assignment: CDR1 SQVTM and CDR2 ANQGSEA. The CDR3 region has the DNA TGCAGCGTGGGGCCTTTGACAGAGAACACTGAAGCTTTCTTT. Translating gives CSVGPLTENTEAFF.

The rearrangement links TRBV7-9 to TRBJ2-7; D is possibly TRBD2 (6 bases). The CDR3 is made up of 18 amino acids. Germline V lookup: CDR1 SEHNR, CDR2 FQNEAQ (reference sequence). V shed 0 bases and J shed 2 bases, with 20 bases lying between them. The DNA of the CDR3 is TGTGCCAGCAGCTTAGCTAGAGGGTTAGCGGAAACAACCTACGAGCAGTACTTC. It yields the protein CASSLARGLAETTYEQYF.

The chain uses TRBV28 and TRBJ1-3, with 10 bases fitting TRBD1. Trimming at V came to 6 bases and at J to 1 base, leaving 3 bases not matched to a gene. CDR1 and CDR2 from the germline V gene are MDHEN and SYDVKM. This CDR3 has 15 amino acids. The CDR3 coding sequence is TGTGCCAGCAGCCAGGACAGGGGGTCTGGAAACACCATATATTTT. Amino acids: CASSQDRGSGNTIYF.

The rearrangement joins TRBV7-9 to TRBJ2-7; 8 nucleotides line up with TRBD1. The CDR3 sequence is 15 residues long. CDR1 is SEHNR, CDR2 FQNEAQ, per germline (reference sequence). The V and J ends lost 4 bases and 7 bases, in that order; junction bases with no gene match: 12. This chain's CDR3 is CASSSVGDRTYEQYF. CDR3 DNA sequence: TGTGCCAGCAGCTCTGTGGGGGACAGGACTTATGAGCAGTACTTC.

The chain has TRBV28 and TRBJ1-1, with TRBD1 matching over 8 bases. The V segment lost 4 bases and the J segment 5 bases; nucleotides outside the gene matches: 15. The germline V gene encodes CDR1 MDHEN and CDR2 SYDVKM. The CDR3 is made up of 17 amino acids. The chain's CDR3 is CASSSYQLDRAGTEAFF. CDR3 DNA sequence: TGTGCCAGCAGTTCCTACCAGCTGGACAGGGCGGGAACTGAAGCTTTCTTT. Combining the CDR3 with reference TRBV28 and TRBJ1-1 gives the whole variable domain DVKVTQSSRYLVKRTGEKVFLECVQDMDHENMFWYRQDPGLGLRLIYFSYDVKMKEKGDIPEGYSVSREKKERFSLILESASTNQTSMYLCASSSYQLDRAGTEAFFGQGTRLTVV.

The chain carries TRBV6-6 and TRBJ2-3; 10 bases are a match to TRBD2. Trimming took 4 bases from V and 4 from J; bases not matched to a gene: 5. This CDR3 is built from 15 residues. In germline, CDR1 is MNHNY, CDR2 SVGAGI (reference sequence). The CDR3 loop reads CASSSTSGQPDTQYF. The CDR3 nucleotides are TGTGCCAGCAGTTCGACTAGCGGGCAGCCAGATACGCAGTATTTT.

The V and J genes are TRBV27 and TRBJ1-5; D is undetermined. The V and J ends lost 0 bases and 7 bases respectively, with 7 bases between them. The length of the CDR3 is 13 residues. Germline CDR1 reads MNHEY; CDR2 reads SMNVEV (reference sequence). The CDR3 here is CASSLSTQQPQHF. Written as DNA, the CDR3 is TGTGCCAGCAGTTTATCGACTCAGCAGCCCCAGCATTTT.